This TCR beta chain was identified in a study of blood T cell repertoires in COVID-19 (dated by TCRdb to the early 2020s). The study in broad terms: Samples covering the acute and convalescent phases of COVID-19 were provided by collaborators in the United States, Italy and Spain. The material from the prospective study consisted of cDNA or gDNA derived from T cells, B-cell-depleted T cells, or PBMCs. The dataset comprised deeply sampled blood TCRbeta repertoires from subjects exposed to, actively infected with, or recovered from COVID-19. A freely available public database, intended as a resource for researchers studying the immune response to SARS-CoV-2, is where the repertoires were released. The samples were drawn from the first 160 participants of the ongoing ImmuneRACE study and from some 1,300 subjects provided by 6 global collaborators. Sample metadata almost always included a de-identified subject ID, COVID-19 status, age in years and sex. Where available, HLA class I and class II types were obtained from metadata supplied by the sample provider rather than from assay-based typing. The paper's findings and limits, for the study overall: How much clinical and demographic metadata was included differed by source and by participant, and the metadata was provided uncurated.

The junction shows trimming of 3 bases on V and 6 bases on J, and the gene matches do not reach 5 bases of it. The CDR1 and CDR2 encoded by the germline V gene are MRHNA and SNTAGT. The cysteine opens and the phenylalanine closes a CDR3 of 16 amino acids. The CDR3 DNA has 48 bases and is translated from base 1. TCRbeta CDR3 regions were amplified from genomic DNA using the immunoSEQ Assay, a bias-controlled multiplex PCR. Processing in the source paper ran as follows. Nucleated cell counts per sample were estimated from amplification of reference gene primers within the assay. To quantify the absolute abundance of each unique TCRbeta CDR3 rearrangement, sequence reads were collapsed and filtered. For each sample, productive Simpson clonality was calculated as the square root of Simpson's diversity index across productive rearrangements. This immuneACCESS table, as held by TCRdb, lists in-frame sequences with V and J called but not all clones. Of the missing ones, under half trace to an unresolved V gene in checked studies; the others have no known cause. From that table come the V and J calls and clone size; the DNA was used to work out D and trimming. The sample table lists 80,000 to 95,000 clones, approximately 91% of them with a count of one. The top ten constitute around 2% of the sample.

Each collaborating institution followed its own protocols to collect whole blood in K2EDTA tubes. For TCRbeta analysis, collaborators shipped samples as frozen whole blood, isolated PBMCs, or DNA extracted from either of those sample types. This clone appeared a few times. The target of this receptor is not known. No per-base quality is available; no much larger clone lies one base away. The rearranged chain carries TRBV6-4 and TRBJ2-1; the central 13 bases match TRBD2. Sequences were obtained from peripheral blood. This clonotype was obtained from a human donor with active COVID-19. The donor label of this sample is uncertain. Read as DNA, the sequence is TGTGCCAGCAGTGAAGGACTAGCGGGGGCGGGCAATGAGCAGTTCTTC. This codes for CASSEGLAGAGNEQFF.